One sample yielded the 5 T cell receptor beta chains listed below, sequenced in a study of cytomegalovirus exposure and HLA in healthy donors. PCR involved 60 Vbeta and 13 Jbeta primers. Sequencing was performed with immunoSEQ multiplex PCR; in TCRdb, only in-frame clones are kept and a portion is missing. Altogether 45,000 or so clones are present, approximately 78% being singletons, with the ten largest covering 3.4%. Sample: PBMCs. The receptors originated from a woman aged 25 to 39 in good health and CMV-seronegative.

This clone was seen a few times. The chain links TRBV19 to TRBJ2-7; D is possibly TRBD2 (6 bases). Trimming cost V 3 bases and J 4 bases, with 10 bases left between them. Germline CDR1 LNHDA, CDR2 SQIVND (reference sequence). This CDR3 spans 13 amino acids. The CDR3 DNA reads as TGTGCCAGTAGTATTTCCGGGACTTACGAGCAGTACTTC. This encodes CASSISGTYEQYF.

This chain connects TRBV11-3 to TRBJ2-2, with a weak D call TRBD2 (6 bases). The CDR3 runs 15 residues. V dropped 3 bases and J dropped 7 bases, with 15 bases sitting between them. Germline V gene data show CDR1 as SGHNT and CDR2 as YENEEA. The CDR3 DNA reads as TGTGCCAGCAGCTTCGGCTTAGGGGAGGTCGGGGAGCTGTTTTTT. It yields the protein CASSFGLGEVGELFF.

The rearrangement links TRBV5-1 to TRBJ1-1; no definite D call. There are 13 residues in the CDR3. Per germline, CDR1 SGHRS and CDR2 YFSETQ. Trimming pared 3 bases from V and 1 base from J, leaving 7 bases between. CDR3 nucleotide sequence: TGCGCCAGCAGCTCCCCCAGGAACACTGAAGCTTTCTTT. This encodes CASSSPRNTEAFF.

The chain combines TRBV5-4 with TRBJ2-7; the match to TRBD2 covers 8 bases. V was pared by 4 bases and J by 0 bases, with 12 bases of the junction left unmatched. This CDR3 is 17 amino acids long. CDR1 is SGHNT and CDR2 is YYREEE in the germline V gene (reference sequence). For the CDR3, the DNA is TGTGCCAGCAGCCATCGTCGGACTAGCTATACCTCCTACGAGCAGTACTTC. This translates into CASSHRRTSYTSYEQYF.

The chain joins TRBV5-1 to TRBJ2-3; possible D gene TRBD2, 5 bases. The CDR3 spans 13 residues. V lost 2 bases, J lost 5 bases, and 9 bases lay in between. The germline V gene encodes CDR1 SGHRS and CDR2 YFSETQ. The CDR3 DNA reads TGCGCCAGCAGCTTCCTAGCACAAGATACGCAGTATTTT. This codes for CASSFLAQDTQYF.